These 15 T cell receptor beta chains came from one sample sequenced in a study of glioma-infiltrating T cells after dendritic cell vaccination. Method: immunoSEQ multiplex PCR; TCRdb's copy keeps in-frame clones and lacks some. The table includes roughly 98,000 clones, 65% to 90% detected once. Sequences were derived from blood, sampled before dendritic cell vaccination. These TCRs come from a human donor with glioblastoma.

This chain connects TRBV18 to TRBJ2-7, with 8 bases matching TRBD1. This CDR3 contains 16 residues. Germline CDR1 and CDR2: KGHSH and LQKENI. V dropped 3 bases and J dropped 5; count of bases not matched to a gene: 12. The CDR3 DNA reads as TGTGCCAGCTCACCCCTTCTTGGACAGGGTGTCCACGAGCAGTACTTC. This gives the protein CASSPLLGQGVHEQYF.

This clone was observed a single time. The rearrangement joins TRBV7-8 to TRBJ1-2; D gene uncertain. The CDR3 is made up of 16 amino acids. In germline, CDR1 is SGHVS, CDR2 FQNEAQ. Trimming removed 2 bases at V and 3 bases at J, with 16 bases between. The CDR3 loop reads CASSLYRQVAHYGYTF. CDR3 coding DNA: TGTGCCAGCAGCTTATACCGGCAGGTCGCCCACTATGGCTACACCTTC.

This clone was recorded once. This chain joins TRBV4-1 and TRBJ2-1, with 8 bases identical to TRBD1. This CDR3 comprises 16 residues. Germline CDR1 is MGHRA and CDR2 is YSYEKL. Germline trimming cut 5 bases from V and 1 base from J; bases unmatched to any gene: 7. CDR3 DNA sequence: TGCGCCAGCAGCGGGCCCAGGGGGCAGTCCTACAATGAGCAGTTCTTC. This gives the protein CASSGPRGQSYNEQFF.

The chain has TRBV5-1 and TRBJ1-2; 7 positions agree with TRBD1. This CDR3 region has 16 residues. The germline V gene encodes CDR1 SGHRS and CDR2 YFSETQ. Unmatched junction bases numbered 13, after V lost 6 bases and J lost 2 bases. The CDR3 DNA reads TGCGCCAGCAACCAGGGCCGCATGGGACAGAACTATGGCTACACCTTC. It encodes CASNQGRMGQNYGYTF.

The gene calls are TRBV2 and TRBJ2-7; no reliable D call. Trimming shortened V by 7 bases and J by 0 bases, and 10 bases separated the two germline ends. The germline V gene has CDR1 SNHLY and CDR2 FYNNEI. The CDR3 is made up of 13 amino acids. CDR3 nucleotide sequence: TGTGCCAGCACCGAAAGCGACTCCTACGAGCAGTACTTC. The encoded protein is CASTESDSYEQYF. Complete variable domain (other parts from reference TRBV2 and TRBJ2-7): EPEVTQTPSHQVTQMGQEVILRCVPISNHLYFYWYRQILGQKVEFLVSFYNNEISEKSEIFDDQFSVERPDGSNFTLKIRSTKLEDSAMYFCASTESDSYEQYFGPGTRLTVT.

The V gene is TRBV7-2, the J gene TRBJ2-7, with 9 bases fitting TRBD2. This CDR3 comprises 17 residues. J gave up 6 bases and V 0 bases, and 12 bases lay outside the gene matches. Germline values: CDR1 SGHTA, CDR2 FQGNSA. CDR3 amino acids: CASSLATRLAELGEQYF. Here the CDR3 DNA reads TGTGCCAGCAGCTTAGCCACCCGACTAGCGGAGCTTGGCGAGCAGTACTTC.

The V and J genes are TRBV2 and TRBJ2-1; unclear D gene. The germline V and J ends were trimmed by 5 bases and 3 bases, with 5 bases remaining between them. This CDR3 contains 12 residues. The germline CDR1 and CDR2 sequences are SNHLY and FYNNEI. In DNA form, the CDR3 reads TGTGCCAGCAGTTACAGCTACAATGAGCAGTTCTTC. This sequence encodes CASSYSYNEQFF.

This clone is a singleton in its sample. The chain combines TRBV19 with TRBJ2-5; D possibly corresponds to TRBD2 (5 bases). The CDR3 consists of 14 residues. Germline CDR1 reads LNHDA; CDR2 reads SQIVND (reference sequence). The V end was cut by 1 base, the J end by 4 bases, with 10 bases between. The CDR3 region has the DNA TGTGCCAGTAGTATAGCTGGCGAGGGAGAGACCCAGTACTTC. Its protein is CASSIAGEGETQYF.

V is TRBV28 and J is TRBJ2-3; unclear D gene. Trimming shortened V by 0 bases and J by 2 bases, and 12 bases separated the two germline ends. Germline CDR1 and CDR2: MDHEN and SYDVKM. The CDR3 consists of 16 residues. The CDR3 region is CASSLWSGMDTDTQYF. CDR3 sequence (DNA): TGTGCCAGCAGTTTATGGTCGGGTATGGACACAGATACGCAGTATTTT.

The J gene is TRBJ2-3, the V gene TRBV4-3, with 11 positions matching TRBD2. From germline, CDR1 is LGHNA and CDR2 YSLEER. This CDR3 is 19 amino acids long. The V and J ends lost 1 base and 2 bases, in that order; junction bases with no gene match: 11. In DNA form, the CDR3 reads TGCGCCAGCAGCCAAGCTCCTAGCGGGGGGCCCCTGATCACAGATACGCAGTATTTT. It encodes CASSQAPSGGPLITDTQYF.

This clone was seen once. The gene calls are TRBV19 and TRBJ1-1, with D maybe TRBD1 (6 bases). Germline loops: CDR1 LNHDA, CDR2 SQIVND (reference sequence). The length of the CDR3 is 15 residues. Trimming removed 7 bases from V and 5 bases from J, with 20 bases in between. The CDR3 sequence: CASMAVDSYRTEAFF. CDR3 nucleotides: TGTGCCAGTATGGCTGTGGACAGCTATAGAACTGAAGCTTTCTTT.

The chain is built from TRBV7-2 and TRBJ1-1; 8 bases match TRBD1. Trimming removed 5 bases from V and 5 bases from J; junction bases left unmatched: 10. The CDR3 is 15 amino acids. Per germline, CDR1 SGHTA and CDR2 FQGNSA. Written as DNA, the CDR3 is TGTGCCAGCAGCCAATGGACAGGGTGGGCTACTGAAGCTTTCTTT. Translating gives CASSQWTGWATEAFF.

This chain uses TRBV19 with TRBJ2-7, with D possibly TRBD1 on 7 matching bases. The ends were cut back, 10 bases at V and 0 bases at J, with 13 bases in the middle. The CDR3 contains 13 residues. From germline, CDR1 is LNHDA and CDR2 SQIVND (reference sequence). CDR3 nucleotide sequence: TGTGCCACTACGGGGGACAGCTCCTACGAGCAGTACTTC. Amino acids: CATTGDSSYEQYF.

The rearrangement joins TRBV6-1 to TRBJ1-2; D gene ambiguous. V was clipped by 0 bases and J by 1 base, with 12 bases between them. This CDR3 is 16 amino acids long. Germline V lookup: CDR1 MNHNS, CDR2 SASEGT. The CDR3 sequence: CASSEAGRGGNYGYTF. CDR3 nucleotides: TGTGCCAGCAGTGAAGCGGGCCGGGGAGGTAACTATGGCTACACCTTC.

V gene TRBV29-1 combines with J gene TRBJ2-7, with 9 bases identical to TRBD1. The CDR3 length is 13 residues. Trimming cost V 1 base and J 2 bases; bases outside gene matches: 0. Germline V lookup: CDR1 SQVTM, CDR2 ANQGSEA. The CDR3 DNA follows: TGCAGCGTTGAAGGGACAGGGGCCTACGAGCAGTACTTC. Translating gives CSVEGTGAYEQYF.